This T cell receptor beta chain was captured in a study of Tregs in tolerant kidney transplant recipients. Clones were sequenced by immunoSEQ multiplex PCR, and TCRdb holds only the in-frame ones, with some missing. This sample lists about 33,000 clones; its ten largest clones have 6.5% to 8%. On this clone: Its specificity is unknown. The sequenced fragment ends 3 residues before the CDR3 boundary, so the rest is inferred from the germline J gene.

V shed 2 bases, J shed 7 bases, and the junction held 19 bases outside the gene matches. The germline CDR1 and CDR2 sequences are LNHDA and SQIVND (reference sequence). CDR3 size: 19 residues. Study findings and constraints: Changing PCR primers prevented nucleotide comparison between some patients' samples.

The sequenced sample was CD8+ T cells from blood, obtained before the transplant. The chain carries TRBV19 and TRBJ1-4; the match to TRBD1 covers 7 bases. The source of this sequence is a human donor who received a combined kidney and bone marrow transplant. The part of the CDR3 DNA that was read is TGTGCCAGTAGTATATCTCCCCAAGGCCCGGACAGGCCGAGTGAAAAA. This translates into CASSISPQGPDRPSEK. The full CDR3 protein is CASSISPQGPDRPSEKLFF.